Detailed here is one T cell receptor beta chain. This clone was counted a few times. Which antigen it targets is not known. Base qualities are not provided; no much larger clone lies one nucleotide away. Trimming removed 4 bases from V and 7 bases from J; the gene matches leave 22 bases unexplained. CDR1 and CDR2 are read off the germline V gene as SGHRS and YFSETQ. Including cysteine and phenylalanine, the CDR3 has 19 amino acids. The retained sequence is limited to the CDR3, 57 bases, with the frame set at the first base. The collaborating institutions used their own protocols to collect whole blood in K2EDTA tubes. For TCRbeta analysis, collaborator samples were shipped as frozen whole blood, as isolated PBMCs, or as DNA extracted from either sample type. The immunoSEQ Assay, a bias-controlled multiplex PCR, was used to amplify TCRbeta CDR3 regions from genomic DNA. Regarding the original processing steps: Within the assay, amplification of reference gene primers was used to estimate how many nucleated cells each sample contained. Sequence reads were collapsed and filtered to measure the absolute abundance of every unique TCRbeta CDR3 rearrangement. For each sample, productive Simpson clonality was calculated by taking the square root of Simpson's diversity index across productive rearrangements. Drawn from immuneACCESS, this table holds only the in-frame rearrangements with V and J called that TCRdb kept. Clones are partly lost; checked studies trace under half to an unresolved V gene and leave the rest unexplained. The DNA was the basis for D and trimming; V, J and clone size are from that table. The sample has 88,000 or so clones on record, around nine tenths of them singletons. Approximately 6.8% of the sample rests with the top ten.

The sample originates from a study of blood T cell repertoires in COVID-19 (dated by TCRdb to 2020 to 2021). A note on the overall study: The collaborator samples originated in the United States, Italy and Spain and spanned the acute and convalescent phases of COVID-19. The material from the prospective study consisted of cDNA or gDNA derived from T cells, B-cell-depleted T cells, or PBMCs. Deeply sampled blood TCRbeta repertoires from subjects exposed to, actively infected with, or recovered from COVID-19 were included in the dataset. The repertoires were released in a freely available public database intended as a resource for research on the immune response to SARS-CoV-2. Samples came from the ongoing ImmuneRACE study (first 160 participants) plus 1,254 subjects from 6 global collaborators. A de-identified subject ID, COVID-19 status, age in years and sex were almost always included in the sample metadata. Where available, HLA class I and class II types were obtained from metadata supplied by the sample provider rather than from assay-based typing.

On the study overall, not on this receptor specifically: The amount of clinical and demographic metadata varied by source and participant and was provided uncurated.

Sequenced material: peripheral blood. The sequence was obtained from a man aged 60 to 75 with acute or convalescent COVID-19. The chain links TRBV5-1 with TRBJ1-2; 10 bases in the junction line up with TRBD1. The CDR3 sequence is CASSPDPTPTGTGAVGYTF. The nucleotide sequence reads as follows: TGCGCCAGCAGCCCCGATCCGACGCCCACCGGGACAGGGGCCGTTGGCTACACCTTC.